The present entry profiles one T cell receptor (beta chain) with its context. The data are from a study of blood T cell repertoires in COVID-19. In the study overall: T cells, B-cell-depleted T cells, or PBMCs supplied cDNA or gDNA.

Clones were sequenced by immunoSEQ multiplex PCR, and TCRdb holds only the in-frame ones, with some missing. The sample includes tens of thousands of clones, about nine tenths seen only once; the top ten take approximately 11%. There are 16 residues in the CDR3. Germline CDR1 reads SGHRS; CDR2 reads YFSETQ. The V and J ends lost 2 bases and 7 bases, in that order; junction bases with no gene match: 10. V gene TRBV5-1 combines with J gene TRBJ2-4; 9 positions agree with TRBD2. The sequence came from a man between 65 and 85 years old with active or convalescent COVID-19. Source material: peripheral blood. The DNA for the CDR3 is TGCGCCAGCAGCTTAGAGGCGGGAGGGCCGACGAACATTCAGTACTTC. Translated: CASSLEAGGPTNIQYF.